This T cell receptor beta chain derives from a study of T cells in Graves' hyperthyroidism and ophthalmopathy. Trimming cost V 1 base and J 0 bases, with 7 bases left between them. There are 14 residues in the CDR3. Looked up from germline, CDR1 is LGHDT and CDR2 is YNNKEL (reference sequence). Amplified TCR beta CDR3 regions came from RNA transcripts. The HTBI primer set served for first-round RT-PCR of the TCR CDR3. One entry per CDR3 protein, called by TCRdb with MiXCR from the multiplex PCR reads. Counted here are around 490,000 distinct CDR3 sequences, roughly 21% occurring once; the ten biggest clones make up about 50%. Pregnant or lactating patients were excluded, as were those with uncontrolled infection or other autoimmune disease.

The sample was blood. The chain uses TRBV3-1 and TRBJ2-7; weak D call: TRBD2 (6 bases). This TCR came from a man aged 40-49 years with Graves' ophthalmopathy. CDR3 sequence reads: CASSQGRVSYEQYF. CDR3 coding DNA: TGTGCCAGCAGCCAAGGGAGGGTCTCCTACGAGCAGTACTTC.